This T cell receptor (beta chain) was identified in a study of PD-1 blockade in classical Hodgkin lymphoma. About the study: Administration of nivolumab to patients was at 3 mg/kg intravenously every 2 weeks.

Time point here: cycle 4 day 1 (C4D1), after less than 7 weeks of nivolumab. All patients relapsed after autologous stem cell transplantation, and brentuximab vedotin exposure varied. The CD4+ T cells used were purified from thawed PBMCs through magnetic negative selection. The CDR3 has 11 residues. Germline CDR1 SNHLY, CDR2 FYNNEI. The V and J ends lost 6 bases and 1 base respectively, with 4 bases between them. Findings and limits, study-wide: Still unresolved is the cause of the repertoire differences, which may be disease activity or prior therapy.

Turning to this clone: Its matching antigen is unknown.

Method: immunoSEQ multiplex PCR; TCRdb's copy keeps in-frame clones and lacks some. The profile shows over 10,000 clones, 85% to 90% of them singletons. The sample here was CD4+ T cells from blood, taken before the fourth cycle of nivolumab. The chain links TRBV2 to TRBJ2-7; D remains ambiguous. The source is a human donor with classical Hodgkin lymphoma. The CDR3 nucleotides read TGTGCCAGCAGGGGGTCCTACGAGCAGTACTTC. Its translation is CASRGSYEQYF. The complete variable domain, with remaining parts taken from reference TRBV2 and TRBJ2-7, reads EPEVTQTPSHQVTQMGQEVILRCVPISNHLYFYWYRQILGQKVEFLVSFYNNEISEKSEIFDDQFSVERPDGSNFTLKIRSTKLEDSAMYFCASRGSYEQYFGPGTRLTVT.